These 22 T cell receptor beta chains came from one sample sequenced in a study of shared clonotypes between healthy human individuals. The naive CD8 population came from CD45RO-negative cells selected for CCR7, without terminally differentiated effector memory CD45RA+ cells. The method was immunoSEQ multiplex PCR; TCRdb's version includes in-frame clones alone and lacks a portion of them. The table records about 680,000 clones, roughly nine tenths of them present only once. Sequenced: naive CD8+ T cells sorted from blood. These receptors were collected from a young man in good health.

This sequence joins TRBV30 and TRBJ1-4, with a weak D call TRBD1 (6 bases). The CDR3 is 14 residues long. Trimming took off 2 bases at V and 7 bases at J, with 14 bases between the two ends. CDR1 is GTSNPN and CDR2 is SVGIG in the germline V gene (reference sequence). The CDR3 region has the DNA TGTGCCTGGAGTAGCGGACAGCCGGGTGAAAAACTGTTTTTT. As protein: CAWSSGQPGEKLFF.

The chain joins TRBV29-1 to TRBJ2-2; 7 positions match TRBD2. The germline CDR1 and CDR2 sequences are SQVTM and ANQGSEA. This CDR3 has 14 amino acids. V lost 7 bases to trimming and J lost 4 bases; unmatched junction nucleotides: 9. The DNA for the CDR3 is TGCAGCGCGACCGCGGGAGAAGTCACCGGGGAGCTGTTTTTT. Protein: CSATAGEVTGELFF.

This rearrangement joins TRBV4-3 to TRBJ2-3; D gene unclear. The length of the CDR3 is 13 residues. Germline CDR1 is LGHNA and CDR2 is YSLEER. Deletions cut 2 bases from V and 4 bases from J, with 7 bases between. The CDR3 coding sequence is TGCGCCAGCAGCCAAAGCACCCCAGATACGCAGTATTTT. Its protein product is CASSQSTPDTQYF.

The CDR3 DNA reads as TGTGCCAGCAGCTTGGGGGGACTACTCACAGATACGCAGTATTTT. It codes for CASSLGGLLTDTQYF. This sequence joins TRBV5-6 and TRBJ2-3; 7 positions match TRBD2. The germline V gene has CDR1 SGHDT and CDR2 YYEEEE. The CDR3 totals 15 residues. J gave up 2 bases and V 0 bases, and 3 bases lay outside the gene matches.

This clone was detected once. CDR3 region: CASSERLAGVNTGELFF. In DNA form, the CDR3 reads TGTGCCAGCAGTGAAAGACTAGCGGGAGTAAACACCGGGGAGCTGTTTTTT. This chain links TRBV27 with TRBJ2-2; TRBD2 agrees at 12 bases. CDR1 MNHEY and CDR2 SMNVEV come from the germline V gene (reference sequence). The CDR3 runs 17 residues. Trimming at V came to 5 bases and at J to 2 bases, leaving 6 bases not matched to a gene.

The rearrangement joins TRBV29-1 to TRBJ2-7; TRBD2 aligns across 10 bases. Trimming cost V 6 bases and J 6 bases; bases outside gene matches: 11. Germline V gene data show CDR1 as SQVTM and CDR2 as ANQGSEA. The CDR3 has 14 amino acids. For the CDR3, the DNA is TGCAGCGTCCAACCAGCGGGAGGGGGACCCGAGCAGTACTTC. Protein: CSVQPAGGGPEQYF.

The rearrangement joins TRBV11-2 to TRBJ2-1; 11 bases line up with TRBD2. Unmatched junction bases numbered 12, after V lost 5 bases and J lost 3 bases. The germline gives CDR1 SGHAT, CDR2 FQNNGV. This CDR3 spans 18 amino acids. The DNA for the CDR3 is TGTGCCAGCAGCACTACTAGCGGGAGCGAAGGGCGCTACAATGAGCAGTTCTTC. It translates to CASSTTSGSEGRYNEQFF.

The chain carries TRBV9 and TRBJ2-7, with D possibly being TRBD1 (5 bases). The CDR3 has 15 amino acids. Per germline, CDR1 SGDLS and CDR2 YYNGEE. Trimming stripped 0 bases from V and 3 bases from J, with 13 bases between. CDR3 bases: TGTGCCAGCAGCGTAGGGGGCACGGGTTTCTACGAGCAGTACTTC. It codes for CASSVGGTGFYEQYF.

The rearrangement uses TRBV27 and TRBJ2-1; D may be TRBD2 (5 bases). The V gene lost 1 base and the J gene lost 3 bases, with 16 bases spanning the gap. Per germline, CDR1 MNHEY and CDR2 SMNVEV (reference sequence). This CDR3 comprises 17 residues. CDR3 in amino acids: CASSLYGLANNYNEQFF. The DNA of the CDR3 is TGTGCCAGCAGTTTATACGGCCTAGCAAACAACTACAATGAGCAGTTCTTC.

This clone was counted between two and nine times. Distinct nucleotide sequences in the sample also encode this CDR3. DNA of the CDR3: TGTGCCAGCAGTTTATCGGGACCTACCTACGAGCAGTACTTC. Protein sequence: CASSLSGPTYEQYF. The genes are TRBV27 and TRBJ2-7; D might be TRBD1 or TRBD2, each matching 5 bases. The germline CDR1 and CDR2 sequences are MNHEY and SMNVEV (reference sequence). Trimming pared 0 bases from V and 2 bases from J, leaving 8 bases between. The CDR3 has 14 amino acids.

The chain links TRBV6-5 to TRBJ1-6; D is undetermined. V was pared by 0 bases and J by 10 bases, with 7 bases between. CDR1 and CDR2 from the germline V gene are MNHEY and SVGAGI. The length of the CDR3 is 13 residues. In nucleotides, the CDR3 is TGTGCCAGCAGTTACTCCCCGAGGTCACCCCTCCACTTT. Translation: CASSYSPRSPLHF.

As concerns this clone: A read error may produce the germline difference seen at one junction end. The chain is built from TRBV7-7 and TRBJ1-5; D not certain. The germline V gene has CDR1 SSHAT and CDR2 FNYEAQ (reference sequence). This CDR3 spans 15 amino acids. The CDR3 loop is CASSLVSRSHQPQHF. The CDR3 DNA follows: TGTGCTAGCAGCTTAGTGTCGCGTTCACATCAGCCCCAGCATTTT.

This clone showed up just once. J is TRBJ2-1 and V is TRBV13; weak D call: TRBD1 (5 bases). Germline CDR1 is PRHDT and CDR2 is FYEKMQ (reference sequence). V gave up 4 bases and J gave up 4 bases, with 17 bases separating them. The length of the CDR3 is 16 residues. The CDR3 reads CASSSTEPRRYNEQFF. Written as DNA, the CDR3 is TGTGCCAGCAGCTCGACAGAACCGCGACGTTACAATGAGCAGTTCTTC. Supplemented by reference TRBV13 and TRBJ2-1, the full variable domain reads AAGVIQSPRHLIKEKRETATLKCYPIPRHDTVYWYQQGPGQDPQFLISFYEKMQSDKGSIPDRFSAQQFSDYHSELNMSSLELGDSALYFCASSSTEPRRYNEQFFGPGTRLTVL.

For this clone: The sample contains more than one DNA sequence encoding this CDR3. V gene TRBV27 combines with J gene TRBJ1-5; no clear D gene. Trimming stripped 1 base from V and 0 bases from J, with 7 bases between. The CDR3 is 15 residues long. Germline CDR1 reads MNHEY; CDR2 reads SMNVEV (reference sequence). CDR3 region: CASSLYGYSNQPQHF. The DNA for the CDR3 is TGTGCCAGCAGTTTATATGGATATAGCAATCAGCCCCAGCATTTT.

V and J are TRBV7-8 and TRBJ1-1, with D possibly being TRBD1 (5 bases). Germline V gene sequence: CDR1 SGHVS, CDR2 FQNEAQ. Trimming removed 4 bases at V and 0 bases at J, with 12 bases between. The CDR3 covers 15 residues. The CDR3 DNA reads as TGTGCCAGCAGCTCACTCGGGACGCTGAACACTGAAGCTTTCTTT. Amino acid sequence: CASSSLGTLNTEAFF.

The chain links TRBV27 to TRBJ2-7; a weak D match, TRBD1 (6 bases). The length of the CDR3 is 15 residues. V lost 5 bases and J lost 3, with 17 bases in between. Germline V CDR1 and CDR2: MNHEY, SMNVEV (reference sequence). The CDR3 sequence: CASSPAGQGIYEQYF. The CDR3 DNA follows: TGTGCCAGCAGTCCCGCCGGGCAGGGGATCTACGAGCAGTACTTC.

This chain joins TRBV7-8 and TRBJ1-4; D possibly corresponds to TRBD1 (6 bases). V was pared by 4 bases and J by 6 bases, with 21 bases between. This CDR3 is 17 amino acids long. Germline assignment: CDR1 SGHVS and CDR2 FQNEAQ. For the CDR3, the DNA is TGTGCCAGCAGCTCAAACCTTATCGGGACACGGGATGAAAAACTGTTTTTT. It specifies CASSSNLIGTRDEKLFF.

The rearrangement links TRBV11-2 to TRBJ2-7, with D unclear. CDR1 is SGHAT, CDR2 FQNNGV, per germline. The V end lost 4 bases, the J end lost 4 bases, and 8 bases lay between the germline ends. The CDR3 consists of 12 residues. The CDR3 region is CASSSVSYEQYF. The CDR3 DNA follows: TGTGCCAGCAGCTCCGTCTCATACGAGCAGTACTTC. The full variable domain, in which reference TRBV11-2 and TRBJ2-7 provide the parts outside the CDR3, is EAGVAQSPRYKIIEKRQSVAFWCNPISGHATLYWYQQILGQGPKLLIQFQNNGVVDDSQLPKDRFSAERLKGVDSTLKIQPAKLEDSAVYLCASSSVSYEQYFGPGTRLTVT.

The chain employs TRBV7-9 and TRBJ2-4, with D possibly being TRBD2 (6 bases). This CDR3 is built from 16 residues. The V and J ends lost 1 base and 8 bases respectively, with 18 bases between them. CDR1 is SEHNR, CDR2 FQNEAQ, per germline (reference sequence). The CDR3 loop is CASSLGGARVWDIQYF. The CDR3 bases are TGTGCCAGCAGCTTAGGCGGGGCCCGGGTATGGGACATTCAGTACTTC.

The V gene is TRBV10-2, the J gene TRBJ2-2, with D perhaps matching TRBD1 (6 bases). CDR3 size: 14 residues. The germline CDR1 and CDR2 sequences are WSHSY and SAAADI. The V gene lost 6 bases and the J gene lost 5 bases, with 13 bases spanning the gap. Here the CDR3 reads CASSVTGLTGELFF. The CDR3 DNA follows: TGCGCCAGCAGCGTTACAGGGTTGACCGGGGAGCTGTTTTTT.

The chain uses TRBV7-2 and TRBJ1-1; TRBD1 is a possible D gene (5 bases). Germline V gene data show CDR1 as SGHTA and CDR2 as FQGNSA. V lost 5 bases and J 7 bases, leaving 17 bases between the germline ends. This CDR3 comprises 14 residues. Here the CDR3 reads CASSPYGDLSEAFF. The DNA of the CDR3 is TGTGCCAGCAGCCCCTATGGGGACCTGAGTGAAGCTTTCTTT.

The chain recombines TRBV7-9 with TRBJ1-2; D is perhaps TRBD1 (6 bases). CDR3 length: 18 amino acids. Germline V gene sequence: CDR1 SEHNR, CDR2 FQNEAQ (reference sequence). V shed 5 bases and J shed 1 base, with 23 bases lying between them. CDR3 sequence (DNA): TGTGCCAGCAGCGACTACCCTCGACAGGATAAAATTAACTATGGCTACACCTTC. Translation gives CASSDYPRQDKINYGYTF. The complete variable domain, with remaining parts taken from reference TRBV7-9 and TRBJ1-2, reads DTGVSQNPRHKITKRGQNVTFRCDPISEHNRLYWYRQTLGQGPEFLTYFQNEAQLEKSRLLSDRFSAERPKGSFSTLEIQRTEQGDSAMYLCASSDYPRQDKINYGYTFGSGTRLTVV.